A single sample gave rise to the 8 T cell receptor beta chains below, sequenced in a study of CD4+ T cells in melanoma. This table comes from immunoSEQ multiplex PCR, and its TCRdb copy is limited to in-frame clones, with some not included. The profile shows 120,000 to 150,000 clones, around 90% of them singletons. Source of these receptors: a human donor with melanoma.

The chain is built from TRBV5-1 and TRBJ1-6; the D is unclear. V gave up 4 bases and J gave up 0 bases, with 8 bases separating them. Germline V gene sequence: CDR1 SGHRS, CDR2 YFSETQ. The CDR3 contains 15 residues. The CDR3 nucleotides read TGCGCCAGCAGCCCAGAAAGCTCCTATAATTCACCCCTCCACTTT. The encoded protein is CASSPESSYNSPLHF.

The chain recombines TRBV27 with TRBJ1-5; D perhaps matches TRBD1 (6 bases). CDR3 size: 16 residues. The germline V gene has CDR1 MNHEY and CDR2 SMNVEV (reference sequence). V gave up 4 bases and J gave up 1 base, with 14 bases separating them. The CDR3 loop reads CASSSSGALSNQPQHF. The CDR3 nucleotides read TGTGCCAGCAGTTCCTCAGGGGCTTTGAGCAATCAGCCCCAGCATTTT.

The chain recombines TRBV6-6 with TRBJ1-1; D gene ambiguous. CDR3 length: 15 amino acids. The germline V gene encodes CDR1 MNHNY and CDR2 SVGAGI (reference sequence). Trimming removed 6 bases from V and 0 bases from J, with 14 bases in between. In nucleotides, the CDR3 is TGTGCCAGCAGCCTTACCTCAACCATGAACACTGAAGCTTTCTTT. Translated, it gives CASSLTSTMNTEAFF.

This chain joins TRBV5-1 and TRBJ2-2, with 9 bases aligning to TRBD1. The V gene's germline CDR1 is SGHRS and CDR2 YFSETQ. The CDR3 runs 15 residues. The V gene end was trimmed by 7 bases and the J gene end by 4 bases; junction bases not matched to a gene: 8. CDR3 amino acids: CASSTGQGSTGELFF. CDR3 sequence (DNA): TGCGCCAGCTCTACGGGACAGGGTAGCACCGGGGAGCTGTTTTTT.

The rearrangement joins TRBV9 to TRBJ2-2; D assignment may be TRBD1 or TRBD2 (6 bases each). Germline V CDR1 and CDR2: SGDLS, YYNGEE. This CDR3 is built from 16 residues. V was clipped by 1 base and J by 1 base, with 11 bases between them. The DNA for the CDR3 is TGTGCCAGCAGCGTAAGGGGGGATTTGAACACCGGGGAGCTGTTTTTT. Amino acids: CASSVRGDLNTGELFF.

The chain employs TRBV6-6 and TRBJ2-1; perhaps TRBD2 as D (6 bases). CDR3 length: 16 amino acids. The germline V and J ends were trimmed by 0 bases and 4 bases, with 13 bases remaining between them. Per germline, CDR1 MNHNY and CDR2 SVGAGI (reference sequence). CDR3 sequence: CASSYSRRGDYNEQFF. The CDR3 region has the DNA TGTGCCAGCAGTTACTCGAGGCGGGGAGATTACAATGAGCAGTTCTTC.

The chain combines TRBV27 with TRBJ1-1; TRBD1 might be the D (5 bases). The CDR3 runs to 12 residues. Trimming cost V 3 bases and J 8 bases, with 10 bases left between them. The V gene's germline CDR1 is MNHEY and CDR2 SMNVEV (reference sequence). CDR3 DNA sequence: TGTGCCAGCAGTTTTTGGGGGGGGGAAGCTTTCTTT. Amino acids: CASSFWGGEAFF.

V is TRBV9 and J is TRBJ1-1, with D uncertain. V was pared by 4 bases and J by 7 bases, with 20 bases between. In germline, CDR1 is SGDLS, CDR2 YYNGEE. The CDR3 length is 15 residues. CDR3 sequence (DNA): TGTGCCAGCAGCCCCCGTTCGGACGTTGGGAGTGAAGCTTTCTTT. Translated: CASSPRSDVGSEAFF.